Listed below are T cell receptor beta chains from one sample, sequenced in a study of cytotoxic CD8 clonotypes in ibrutinib-treated CLL. TCRdb's copy holds only in-frame clones and misses some; the assay was immunoSEQ multiplex PCR. Here the sample spans about 160,000 clones, under 85% being singletons. This material consisted of PBMCs, taken after 24 months of ibrutinib treatment. The source is a human donor with chronic lymphocytic leukemia. Both conserved end residues are trimmed from each CDR3.

v_call,cdr3_length,j_call,cdr3_aa
TRBV18,11,TRBJ2-3,ASSRTDTDTQY
TRBV6-1,12,TRBJ1-1,ASSDQQGGTEAF
TRBV7-2,13,TRBJ2-1,ASSLAGGPRNEQF
TRBV5-6,12,TRBJ1-4,ASSLEITNEKLF
TRBV9,14,TRBJ1-3,ASSLSPRRGGNTIY
TRBV5-4,15,TRBJ2-2,ASSPQPQRSNTGELF
TRBV29-1,14,TRBJ2-3,SVDRNRDWLTDTQY
TRBV9,16,TRBJ2-2,ASSAGTSGRRKGGELF
TRBV5-6,12,TRBJ1-5,ASSLRSRNQPQH
TRBV19,10,TRBJ1-2,ASSIRTYGYT
TRBV2,14,TRBJ2-5,ASSPSKGGLAETQY
TRBV14,13,TRBJ1-6,ASSQELSGNSPLH
TRBV14,14,TRBJ2-7,ASSQLTGTGRYEQY
TRBV4-1,14,TRBJ2-1,ASSQPRGFEYNEQF
TRBV6-5,11,TRBJ2-7,ASVGQGEDEQY
TRBV11-3,9,TRBJ2-1,ASSLDNEQF
TRBV28,10,TRBJ2-3,ASSFLGAAQY
TRBV19,13,TRBJ1-3,ASSVDTYSGNTIY
TRBV30,13,TRBJ2-2,AWTYGTVGTGELF
TRBV9,15,TRBJ1-1,ASSARQGLTQDTEAF
TRBV7-9,14,TRBJ2-6,ASSLTGESGANVLT
TRBV5-1,15,TRBJ2-1,ASSHGPSGGPRDEQF
TRBV7-9,11,TRBJ1-5,ASSLGVVAAQH
TRBV5-4,12,TRBJ2-5,ASSLGGRQETQY
TRBV27,11,TRBJ2-3,ASSYGTQDTQY
TRBV5-1,12,TRBJ1-2,ATSYDGQGYGYT
TRBV7-2,13,TRBJ2-7,ASSLFERDSYEQY
TRBV9,14,TRBJ2-1,ASSVGQREPSNEQF
TRBV6-6,10,TRBJ2-1,ASGDSNNEQF
TRBV18,13,TRBJ1-1,ASSRTPQGDTEAF
TRBV18,11,TRBJ2-5,ASSPGVVETQY
TRBV9,13,TRBJ1-5,ASSETPGAGQPQH
TRBV10-1,14,TRBJ1-1,ASSGPGPPGDTEAF
TRBV7-2,14,TRBJ2-1,ASSPTSDSSYNEQF
TRBV4-3,11,TRBJ2-1,ASSRTTYNEQF
TRBV5-1,14,TRBJ2-7,ASSRTGQGFAYEQY
TRBV7-9,13,TRBJ2-1,ASSPTGLGGIEQF
TRBV5-1,12,TRBJ1-1,ASSLVDRNTEAF
TRBV11-3,11,TRBJ1-5,AGPDRNNQPQH